These T cell receptor beta chains were read from a single sample in a study of shared clonotypes between healthy human individuals. Profiled with immunoSEQ multiplex PCR; TCRdb holds only in-frame clones, not every one. The table has 450,000 to 600,000 clones, roughly 78% seen once. The specimen was PBMCs. The receptors here all came from a woman in her forties in good health. Some clones in this sample may be carry-over from other donors' samples. CDR3s include the opening cysteine and the closing phenylalanine or tryptophan. D genes are given only for firm matches. For some rows the clone size is stated as once, few or many, or as a class when expanded; others skip it.

j_gene: TRBJ1-1
abundance: NA
d_gene: NA
v_gene: TRBV10-2
CDR3aa: CASSAGENSDTEAFF
CDR3nt: TGCGCCAGCAGCGCAGGGGAAAACTCGGACACTGAAGCTTTCTTT

j_gene: TRBJ2-7
abundance: few
d_gene: TRBD1
v_gene: TRBV28
CDR3aa: CASRSGGAPYEQYF
CDR3nt: TGTGCCAGCAGGTCAGGGGGCGCACCCTACGAGCAGTACTTC

j_gene: TRBJ1-3
abundance: NA
d_gene: NA
v_gene: TRBV28
CDR3aa: CASSWGLFSGNTIYF
CDR3nt: TGTGCCAGCAGTTGGGGACTGTTTTCTGGAAACACCATATATTTT

j_gene: TRBJ2-7
abundance: NA
d_gene: TRBD2
v_gene: TRBV6-7
CDR3aa: CASSTRLAGAHEQYF
CDR3nt: TGTGCCAGCAGTACTCGACTAGCGGGAGCCCACGAGCAGTACTTC

j_gene: TRBJ2-1
abundance: NA
d_gene: NA
v_gene: TRBV7-9
CDR3aa: CASSFDKYNEQFF
CDR3nt: TGTGCCAGCAGCTTCGATAAATACAATGAGCAGTTCTTC

j_gene: TRBJ2-7
abundance: once
d_gene: NA
v_gene: TRBV7-8
CDR3aa: CASSQLRGSYEQYF
CDR3nt: TGTGCCAGCAGCCAATTGAGGGGGTCCTACGAGCAGTACTTC

j_gene: TRBJ2-7
abundance: few
d_gene: TRBD2
v_gene: TRBV7-8
CDR3aa: CASSLPTSGLLFEQYF
CDR3nt: TGTGCCAGCAGCTTGCCGACTAGCGGGCTACTTTTCGAGCAGTACTTC

j_gene: TRBJ2-7
abundance: few
d_gene: NA
v_gene: TRBV7-2
CDR3aa: CASSQGEGEYAEQYF
CDR3nt: TGTGCCAGCAGCCAAGGGGAGGGGGAATACGCCGAGCAGTACTTC

j_gene: TRBJ2-3
abundance: NA
d_gene: NA
v_gene: TRBV5-6
CDR3aa: CASSLVGDTQYF
CDR3nt: TGTGCCAGCAGCTTGGTCGGGGATACGCAGTATTTT

j_gene: TRBJ1-3
abundance: NA
d_gene: NA
v_gene: TRBV19
CDR3aa: CASGPSQFSGNTIYF
CDR3nt: TGTGCCAGTGGACCATCACAGTTCAGTGGAAACACCATATATTTT

j_gene: TRBJ2-5
abundance: few
d_gene: NA
v_gene: TRBV5-1
CDR3aa: CASSPSPGDNQETQYF
CDR3nt: TGCGCCAGCAGCCCATCTCCAGGGGATAACCAAGAGACCCAGTACTTC

j_gene: TRBJ2-3
abundance: NA
d_gene: TRBD2
v_gene: TRBV28
CDR3aa: CASRPTSGTDTQYF
CDR3nt: TGTGCCAGCAGACCGACTAGCGGCACAGATACGCAGTATTTT

j_gene: TRBJ2-7
abundance: NA
d_gene: NA
v_gene: TRBV28
CDR3aa: CASSEPGVSYEQYF
CDR3nt: TGTGCCAGCAGTGAACCAGGGGTCTCCTACGAGCAGTACTTC

j_gene: TRBJ2-1
abundance: once
d_gene: TRBD2
v_gene: TRBV19
CDR3aa: CASSINLWTSGSYNEQFF
CDR3nt: TGTGCCAGTAGTATAAATTTATGGACTAGCGGATCCTACAATGAGCAGTTCTTC

j_gene: TRBJ2-3
abundance: NA
d_gene: NA
v_gene: TRBV7-9
CDR3aa: CASSPTGTLRADTQYF
CDR3nt: TGTGCCAGCAGCCCAACCGGGACTCTAAGGGCAGATACGCAGTATTTT

j_gene: TRBJ2-1
abundance: NA
d_gene: TRBD2
v_gene: TRBV5-1
CDR3aa: CASSSTGTSGNEQFF
CDR3nt: TGCGCCAGCAGTTCGACCGGGACTAGCGGCAATGAGCAGTTCTTC

j_gene: TRBJ2-7
abundance: few
d_gene: NA
v_gene: TRBV19
CDR3aa: CASSIGGGTYEQYF
CDR3nt: TGTGCCAGTAGTATCGGAGGGGGCACCTACGAGCAGTACTTC

j_gene: TRBJ2-7
abundance: NA
d_gene: NA
v_gene: TRBV2
CDR3aa: CASSEGSASYEQYF
CDR3nt: TGTGCCAGCAGTGAAGGTAGCGCCTCCTACGAGCAGTACTTC

j_gene: TRBJ2-6
abundance: NA
d_gene: NA
v_gene: TRBV2
CDR3aa: CASVDQGAGANVLTF
CDR3nt: TGTGCCAGCGTGGACCAGGGTGCTGGGGCCAACGTCCTGACTTTC

j_gene: TRBJ2-7
abundance: once
d_gene: NA
v_gene: TRBV29-1
CDR3aa: CSVGASSYEQYF
CDR3nt: TGCAGCGTCGGCGCAAGCTCCTACGAGCAGTACTTC

j_gene: TRBJ1-1
abundance: NA
d_gene: NA
v_gene: TRBV5-4
CDR3aa: CASKGAMNTEAFF
CDR3nt: TGTGCCAGCAAGGGAGCCATGAACACTGAAGCTTTCTTT

j_gene: TRBJ1-2
abundance: NA
d_gene: NA
v_gene: TRBV6-1
CDR3aa: CASTISVGSAGYTF
CDR3nt: TGTGCCAGCACCATCTCCGTGGGAAGTGCTGGCTACACCTTC

j_gene: TRBJ2-1
abundance: NA
d_gene: TRBD2
v_gene: TRBV18
CDR3aa: CASSPRSGRDNEQFF
CDR3nt: TGTGCCAGCTCACCCCGTAGCGGGAGGGACAATGAGCAGTTCTTC

j_gene: TRBJ2-1
abundance: few
d_gene: NA
v_gene: TRBV18
CDR3aa: CASSLEAGIGNEQFF
CDR3nt: TGTGCCAGCTCACTGGAAGCAGGAATCGGCAATGAGCAGTTCTTC

j_gene: TRBJ2-5
abundance: NA
d_gene: TRBD2
v_gene: TRBV7-2
CDR3aa: CASSLTGSGRSRETQYF
CDR3nt: TGTGCCAGCAGCTTAACTGGTAGCGGGAGATCCAGAGAGACCCAGTACTTC

j_gene: TRBJ2-5
abundance: NA
d_gene: TRBD2
v_gene: TRBV19
CDR3aa: CASTAGGGQETQYF
CDR3nt: TGTGCCAGTACTGCGGGAGGAGGCCAAGAGACCCAGTACTTC

j_gene: TRBJ2-7
abundance: NA
d_gene: TRBD2
v_gene: TRBV2
CDR3aa: CASRGGDTYEQYF
CDR3nt: TGTGCCAGCAGGGGGGGGGATACCTACGAGCAGTACTTC